What follows are 5 T cell receptor beta chains derived from one specimen sequenced in a study of T-cell memory formation after mild COVID-19 (dated by TCRdb to about 2021). The protocol used for the library was 5' RACE. The instrument given in TCRdb is Illumina NovaSeq 6000. The public reads were reanalyzed by TCRdb: fastp trimming at Q25, MiXCR alignment, in-frame beta chains only. Rows are combined by CDR3 protein, so each entry shows the most common genes and DNA. The sample records under 150,000 distinct CDR3 sequences, 22% of which are singletons. Under 50% of the sample is held by the ten biggest clonotypes. The sequencing sample was made of PBMCs or a T cell subset sorted from them (not recorded which). All receptors derive from a man aged 18 to 30 who had mild COVID-19 (a few samples of this study predate the infection). The sample titles of this study are shuffled in the database, so cell type and time point are left out; the donor was told from shared clones.

This clonotype was seen a handful of times. The chain combines TRBV18 with TRBJ2-2, with TRBD2 identical over 11 bases. The ends lost 4 bases at V and 2 bases at J; junction bases unmatched: 3. This CDR3 spans 16 amino acids. CDR1 and CDR2 from the germline V gene are KGHSH and LQKENI. The CDR3 loop reads CASSQGLAGNTGELFF. CDR3 sequence (DNA): TGTGCCAGCTCACAAGGACTAGCGGGCAACACCGGGGAGCTGTTTTTT.

The chain is built from TRBV7-9 and TRBJ2-1; 8 nucleotides line up with TRBD1. CDR1 is SEHNR, CDR2 FQNEAQ, per germline (reference sequence). CDR3 size: 15 residues. Unmatched junction bases numbered 12, after V lost 9 bases and J lost 5 bases. CDR3 DNA sequence: TGTGCCAGGGCCTCAGCCGGGACAGGCCACAATGAGCAGTTCTTC. It encodes CARASAGTGHNEQFF.

V and J are TRBV6-2 or TRBV6-3 and TRBJ2-3; maybe TRBD2 (5 bases). Germline lookup yields CDR1 MNHEY and CDR2 SVGEGT. The CDR3 contains 14 residues. The ends were cut back, 10 bases at V and 6 bases at J, with 20 bases in the middle. The CDR3 coding sequence is TGTGCCATACGACGGGCTAGCTCCGACGATACGCAGTATTTT. This encodes CAIRRASSDDTQYF.

The chain recombines TRBV12-3 or TRBV12-4 with TRBJ1-2; 7 bases fit TRBD1. This CDR3 has 13 amino acids. Losses at the gene ends were 6 bases for V and 4 bases for J; bases not matched to a gene: 5. Here the CDR3 reads CASSLTGPYGYTF. The CDR3 DNA reads TGTGCCAGCAGCCTGACAGGGCCCTATGGCTACACCTTC.

The CDR3 sequence is CASSQEWTSDYNEQFF. In DNA, the CDR3 is TGCGCCAGCAGCCAAGAGTGGACTAGCGACTACAATGAGCAGTTCTTC. The V gene is TRBV4-3, the J gene TRBJ2-1; 9 bases align to TRBD2. Germline loops: CDR1 LGHNA, CDR2 YSLEER. CDR3 length: 16 amino acids. V lost 0 bases and J lost 3; bases outside the gene matches: 3.